A single sample gave rise to the 9 T cell receptor beta chains below, sequenced in a study of cytotoxic CD8 clonotypes in ibrutinib-treated CLL. TCRdb keeps only in-frame clones here, not all; method: immunoSEQ multiplex PCR. The profile covers roughly 49,000 clones, with roughly 80% appearing a single time and over 20% taken by the ten largest. The sequenced sample was PBMCs, obtained after 24 months of ibrutinib treatment. The receptors shown here come from a human donor with chronic lymphocytic leukemia.

The gene calls are TRBV10-2 and TRBJ2-7; the D is unclear. CDR3 size: 15 residues. Deletions cut 4 bases from V and 0 bases from J, with 13 bases between. Germline CDR1 is WSHSY and CDR2 is SAAADI. CDR3 in DNA: TGCGCCAGCAGTGGACCTACAGTTTTCTCCTACGAGCAGTACTTC. This gives the protein CASSGPTVFSYEQYF.

This chain joins TRBV19 and TRBJ1-2, with 7 bases aligning to TRBD1. V lost 3 bases to trimming and J lost 2 bases; unmatched junction nucleotides: 6. Germline assignment: CDR1 LNHDA and CDR2 SQIVND (reference sequence). The CDR3 loop spans 15 amino acids. The CDR3 DNA follows: TGTGCCAGTAGTATTCCCCGGACAGGCAACTATGGCTACACCTTC. It specifies CASSIPRTGNYGYTF.

V and J are TRBV9 and TRBJ2-5, with D perhaps TRBD1 or TRBD2 (5 bases each). This CDR3 contains 14 residues. Trimming removed 2 bases from V and 4 bases from J, with 12 bases in between. CDR1 and CDR2 from the germline V gene are SGDLS and YYNGEE. The CDR3 protein is CASSVPGPIETQYF. For the CDR3, the DNA is TGTGCCAGCAGCGTCCCGGGGCCCATAGAGACCCAGTACTTC.

The genes are TRBV5-4 and TRBJ1-1, with D maybe TRBD1 (5 bases). This CDR3 comprises 13 residues. Trimming took 4 bases from V and 1 from J, leaving 8 bases between them. The germline CDR1 and CDR2 sequences are SGHNT and YYREEE (reference sequence). CDR3 amino acids: CASSKGANTEAFF. The CDR3 DNA is TGTGCCAGCAGCAAAGGGGCGAACACTGAAGCTTTCTTT.

As for this clone: The junction departs from germline at one end; a sequencing error may be responsible. This chain uses TRBV11-2 with TRBJ2-7; tentative D call: TRBD2 (6 bases). From germline, CDR1 is SGHAT and CDR2 FQNNGV. This CDR3 has 12 amino acids. This CDR3 is CASSLLAAETSF. DNA of the CDR3: TGTGCCAGCAGCCTGTTAGCGGCAGAAACCAGTTTC.

This chain connects TRBV11-2 to TRBJ1-4; possible D gene TRBD1, 6 bases. The V end lost 1 base, the J end lost 7 bases, and 13 bases lay between the germline ends. Germline-derived CDR1 and CDR2 are SGHAT and FQNNGV. The CDR3 is made up of 15 amino acids. This CDR3 is CASSLAWQGSEKLFF. The CDR3, as DNA: TGTGCCAGCAGCTTAGCGTGGCAGGGGAGTGAAAAACTGTTTTTT.

The chain carries TRBV5-4 and TRBJ2-4; 10 positions agree with TRBD2. V dropped 0 bases and J dropped 7; count of bases not matched to a gene: 4. The germline V gene has CDR1 SGHNT and CDR2 YYREEE (reference sequence). The CDR3 is 15 amino acids. Here the CDR3 DNA reads TGTGCCAGCAGCTTGGGGGGAGCGGGAGGGAACATTCAGTACTTC. It yields the protein CASSLGGAGGNIQYF.

This chain connects TRBV27 to TRBJ2-7, with 10 bases lining up with TRBD2. The trim removed 8 bases at V and 6 bases at J, leaving 10 bases unmatched. CDR1 is MNHEY and CDR2 is SMNVEV in the germline V gene (reference sequence). This CDR3 is built from 14 residues. In DNA form, the CDR3 reads TGTGCCAGCGAGTCACTAGCGGGACTTGGCGAGCAGTACTTC. Protein: CASESLAGLGEQYF.

V is TRBV4-2 and J is TRBJ2-2, with 12 bases identical to TRBD2. Germline V gives CDR1 LGHNA, CDR2 YNFKEQ. There are 18 residues in the CDR3. The J segment lost 7 bases and the V segment lost 2 bases, leaving 11 bases of the junction unmatched. Here the CDR3 DNA reads TGTGCCAGCAGCCAAACCGCTCTAGCGGGAGGGAAAGGCGGGGAGCTGTTTTTT. Translated, it gives CASSQTALAGGKGGELFF.